Below, 9 T cell receptor beta chains from the same sample are listed, as sequenced in a study of blood T cell repertoires in COVID-19 (dated by TCRdb to about 2020). The protocol used for the library was the immunoSEQ multiplex PCR assay. In TCRdb, the immuneACCESS table is reduced to in-frame sequences with V and J assigned. These tables do not hold every clone; where another copy was compared, an unresolved V gene accounts for under half, and the others remain unexplained. The sample table records some 47,000 clones; 89% of these occur just once. The ten largest make up over 4% of the sample. The sequencing input was peripheral blood. These receptors were obtained from a man between 60 and 75 years old with active COVID-19.

The chain employs TRBV7-2 and TRBJ2-1, with 10 bases lining up with TRBD1. The germline V gene has CDR1 SGHTA and CDR2 FQGNSA. The CDR3 sequence is 16 residues long. With V trimmed by 1 base and J by 4 bases, 4 bases remained unmatched. The CDR3 DNA reads TGTGCCAGCAGCTTAGTCGGGACAGGGGTGTACAATGAGCAGTTCTTC. Its protein is CASSLVGTGVYNEQFF.

This sequence joins TRBV19 and TRBJ2-7, with 9 bases that match TRBD1. CDR3 length: 15 amino acids. CDR1 and CDR2 from the germline V gene are LNHDA and SQIVND (reference sequence). Unmatched junction bases numbered 8, after V lost 5 bases and J lost 3 bases. CDR3 nucleotides: TGTGCCAGTAGTTTTTTGGGACAGGGCCTCTACGAGCAGTACTTC. This gives the protein CASSFLGQGLYEQYF.

The CDR3 protein is CASSYPRVFALYEQYF. The CDR3 DNA is TGTGCCAGCAGTTACCCCCGGGTTTTCGCTCTCTACGAGCAGTACTTC. The chain couples TRBV6-2 or TRBV6-3 to TRBJ2-7; D is uncertain. The CDR3 spans 16 residues. Deletions cut 2 bases from V and 3 bases from J, with 17 bases between. Germline CDR1 and CDR2: MNHEY and SVGEGT.

A word on this clone: The sample carries other DNA sequences with the same CDR3. This chain uses TRBV7-2 with TRBJ1-4; D not certain. This CDR3 spans 16 amino acids. V was trimmed by 1 base and J by 1 base, leaving 10 bases between them. Germline V gene lookup returns CDR1 SGHTA and CDR2 FQGNSA. This CDR3 is CASSLVARLTNEKLFF. The CDR3 nucleotides are TGTGCCAGCAGCTTAGTAGCTCGACTAACTAATGAAAAACTGTTTTTT.

The chain has TRBV9 and TRBJ2-3; 14 nucleotides agree with TRBD2. The CDR3 has 19 residues. The germline V gene has CDR1 SGDLS and CDR2 YYNGEE. After removal of 2 bases from V and 2 bases from J, the junction contained 10 bases not matched to a gene. CDR3 loop: CASSVAPGLAGVPTDTQYF. CDR3 DNA sequence: TGTGCCAGCAGCGTCGCCCCGGGACTAGCGGGAGTACCCACAGATACGCAGTATTTT.

The chain is built from TRBV7-2 and TRBJ1-2; D gene unclear. CDR3 length: 14 residues. The germline V gene has CDR1 SGHTA and CDR2 FQGNSA. V was trimmed by 2 bases and J by 4 bases, leaving 11 bases between them. CDR3 sequence reads: CASSLSSAIYGYTF. For the CDR3, the DNA is TGTGCCAGCAGCTTAAGTTCCGCGATCTATGGCTACACCTTC.

This clone was counted a single time. At one end the junction does not follow the germline gene, possibly because of a read error. The chain employs TRBV7-7 and TRBJ2-5; TRBD1 agrees at 7 bases. CDR1 SSHAT and CDR2 FNYEAQ come from the germline V gene (reference sequence). This CDR3 has 16 residues. The CDR3 DNA reads as TGTGCTAGCAGCCCTAATGAAGGGGGCCGCCACGAGACCCAGTACTTC. This translates into CASSPNEGGRHETQYF.

The genes are TRBV4-1 and TRBJ2-1; D possibly corresponds to TRBD2 (6 bases). The length of the CDR3 is 15 residues. V gave up 0 bases and J gave up 8 bases, with 14 bases separating them. Per germline, CDR1 MGHRA and CDR2 YSYEKL. The DNA for the CDR3 is TGCGCCAGCAGCCAAGACTTCCGGGAGTCCGATGAGCAGTTCTTC. As protein: CASSQDFRESDEQFF.

V usage is TRBV29-1 and J usage is TRBJ2-7; 7 nucleotides line up with TRBD1. Trimming removed 7 bases from V and 4 bases from J; junction bases left unmatched: 7. CDR1 and CDR2 from the germline V gene are SQVTM and ANQGSEA. The CDR3 contains 12 residues. CDR3 sequence (DNA): TGCAGCGCCGTGAGCAGGGGGTACGAGCAGTACTTC. Its translation: CSAVSRGYEQYF.